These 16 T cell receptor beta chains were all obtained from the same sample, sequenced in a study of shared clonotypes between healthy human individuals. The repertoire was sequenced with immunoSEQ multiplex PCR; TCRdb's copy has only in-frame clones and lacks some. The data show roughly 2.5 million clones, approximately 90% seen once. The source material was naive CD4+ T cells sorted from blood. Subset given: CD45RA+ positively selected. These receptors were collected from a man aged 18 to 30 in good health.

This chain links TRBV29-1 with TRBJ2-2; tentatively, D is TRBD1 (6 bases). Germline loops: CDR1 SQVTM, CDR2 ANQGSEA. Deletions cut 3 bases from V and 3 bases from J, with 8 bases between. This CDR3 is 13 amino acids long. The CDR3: CSVDQGHTGELFF. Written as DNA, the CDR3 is TGCAGCGTTGACCAGGGGCACACCGGGGAGCTGTTTTTT.

The CDR3 region is CASSSPWAGDYNEQFF. The CDR3 nucleotides read TGTGCCAGCAGTTCCCCGTGGGCGGGGGATTACAATGAGCAGTTCTTC. The chain joins TRBV6-7 to TRBJ2-1; 7 bases fit TRBD2. TRBV6-7 is an ORF; its function is uncertain. With V trimmed by 4 bases and J by 4 bases, 10 bases remained unmatched. The CDR3 is 16 residues long.

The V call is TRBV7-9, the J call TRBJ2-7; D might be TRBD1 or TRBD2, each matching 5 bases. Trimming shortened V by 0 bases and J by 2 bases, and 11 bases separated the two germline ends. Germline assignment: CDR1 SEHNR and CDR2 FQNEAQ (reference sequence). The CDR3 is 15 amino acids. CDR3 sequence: CASSLADRGAYEQYF. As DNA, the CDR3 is TGTGCCAGCAGCTTAGCAGATAGGGGAGCCTACGAGCAGTACTTC. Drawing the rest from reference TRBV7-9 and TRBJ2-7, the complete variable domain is DTGVSQNPRHKITKRGQNVTFRCDPISEHNRLYWYRQTLGQGPEFLTYFQNEAQLEKSRLLSDRFSAERPKGSFSTLEIQRTEQGDSAMYLCASSLADRGAYEQYFGPGTRLTVT.

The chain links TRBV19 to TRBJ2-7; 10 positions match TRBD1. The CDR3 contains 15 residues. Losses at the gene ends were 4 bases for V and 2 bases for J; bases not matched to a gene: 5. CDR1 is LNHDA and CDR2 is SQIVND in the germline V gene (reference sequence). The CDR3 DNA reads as TGTGCCAGTAGTAGGACAGGGGGATCGGCCTACGAGCAGTACTTC. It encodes CASSRTGGSAYEQYF.

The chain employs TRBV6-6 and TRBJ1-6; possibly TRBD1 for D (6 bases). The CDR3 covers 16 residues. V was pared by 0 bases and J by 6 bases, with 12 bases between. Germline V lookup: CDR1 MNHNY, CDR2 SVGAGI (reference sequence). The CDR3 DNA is TGTGCCAGCAGTTACTCCCCGGACAGCCCTAATTCACCCCTCCACTTT. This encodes CASSYSPDSPNSPLHF.

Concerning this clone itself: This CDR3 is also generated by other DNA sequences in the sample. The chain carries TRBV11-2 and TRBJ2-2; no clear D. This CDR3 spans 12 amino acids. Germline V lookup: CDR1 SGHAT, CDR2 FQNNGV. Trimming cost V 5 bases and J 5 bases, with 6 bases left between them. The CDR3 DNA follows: TGTGCCAGCAGCCCGCGGACCGGGGAGCTGTTTTTT. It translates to CASSPRTGELFF.

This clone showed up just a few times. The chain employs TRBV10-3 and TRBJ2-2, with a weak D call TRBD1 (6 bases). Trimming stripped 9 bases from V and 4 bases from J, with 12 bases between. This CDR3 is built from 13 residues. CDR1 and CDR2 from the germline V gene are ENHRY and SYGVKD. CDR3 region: CAMGAGGTGELFF. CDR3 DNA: TGTGCCATGGGGGCTGGGGGCACCGGGGAGCTGTTTTTT.

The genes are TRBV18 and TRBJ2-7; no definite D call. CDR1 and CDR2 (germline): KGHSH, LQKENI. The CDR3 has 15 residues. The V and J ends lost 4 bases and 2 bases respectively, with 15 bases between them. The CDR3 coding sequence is TGTGCCAGCTCACTAGGAACACAGTCAACCTACGAGCAGTACTTC. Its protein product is CASSLGTQSTYEQYF. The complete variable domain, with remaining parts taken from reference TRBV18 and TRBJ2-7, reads NAGVMQNPRHLVRRRGQEARLRCSPMKGHSHVYWYRQLPEEGLKFMVYLQKENIIDESGMPKERFSAEFPKEGPSILRIQQVVRGDSAAYFCASSLGTQSTYEQYFGPGTRLTVT.

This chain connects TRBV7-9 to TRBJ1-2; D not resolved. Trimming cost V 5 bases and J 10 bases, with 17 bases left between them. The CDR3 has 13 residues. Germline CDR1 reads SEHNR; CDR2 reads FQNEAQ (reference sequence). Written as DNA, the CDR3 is TGTGCCAGCAGCCCGAGTACTTGGCACGTCTACACCTTC. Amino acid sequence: CASSPSTWHVYTF.

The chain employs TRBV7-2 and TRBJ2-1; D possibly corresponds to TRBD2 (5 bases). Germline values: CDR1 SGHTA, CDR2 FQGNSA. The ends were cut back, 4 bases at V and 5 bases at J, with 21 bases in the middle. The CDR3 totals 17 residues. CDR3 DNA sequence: TGTGCCAGCAGCTCAACCGCCCGGGCACTAGTCCACAATGAGCAGTTCTTC. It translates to CASSSTARALVHNEQFF.

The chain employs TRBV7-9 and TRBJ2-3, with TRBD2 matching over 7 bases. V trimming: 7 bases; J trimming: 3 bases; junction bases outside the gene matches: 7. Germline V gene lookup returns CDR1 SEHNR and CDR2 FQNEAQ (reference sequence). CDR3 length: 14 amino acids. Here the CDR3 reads CASTIGGGTDTQYF. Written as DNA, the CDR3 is TGTGCCAGCACCATTGGGGGGGGAACAGATACGCAGTATTTT.

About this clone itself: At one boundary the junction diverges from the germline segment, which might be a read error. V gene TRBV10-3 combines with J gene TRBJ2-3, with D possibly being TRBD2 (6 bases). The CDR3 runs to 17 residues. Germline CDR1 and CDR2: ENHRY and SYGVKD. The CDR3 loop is CAISAPPGERVVDMQYF. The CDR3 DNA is TGTGCCATCAGTGCCCCCCCGGGGGAGCGGGTGGTAGATATGCAGTATTTT.

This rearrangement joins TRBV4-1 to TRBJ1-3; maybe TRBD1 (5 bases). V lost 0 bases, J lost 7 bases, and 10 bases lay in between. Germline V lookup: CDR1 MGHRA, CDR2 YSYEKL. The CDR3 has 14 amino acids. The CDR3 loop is CASSQDWEGNTIYF. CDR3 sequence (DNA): TGCGCCAGCAGCCAAGATTGGGAGGGGAACACCATATATTTT.

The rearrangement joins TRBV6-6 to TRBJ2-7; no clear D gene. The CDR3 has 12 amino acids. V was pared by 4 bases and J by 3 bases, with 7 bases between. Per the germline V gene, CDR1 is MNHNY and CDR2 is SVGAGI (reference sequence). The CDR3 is CASSLNHYEQYF. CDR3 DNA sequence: TGTGCCAGCAGTTTGAACCACTACGAGCAGTACTTC.

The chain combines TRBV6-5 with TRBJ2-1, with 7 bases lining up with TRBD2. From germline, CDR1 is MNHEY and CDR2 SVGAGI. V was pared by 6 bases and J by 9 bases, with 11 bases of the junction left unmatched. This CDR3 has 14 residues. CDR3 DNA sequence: TGTGCCAGCAGCGGTGGAGCGGGACTACTTGAGCAGTTCTTC. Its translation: CASSGGAGLLEQFF.

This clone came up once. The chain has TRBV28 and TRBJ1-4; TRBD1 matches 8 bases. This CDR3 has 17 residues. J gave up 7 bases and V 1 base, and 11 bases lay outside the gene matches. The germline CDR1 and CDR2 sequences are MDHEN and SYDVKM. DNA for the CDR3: TGTGCCAGCAGTTTATTACAAGGTGTCACAGGGGGTGAAAAACTGTTTTTT. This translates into CASSLLQGVTGGEKLFF.